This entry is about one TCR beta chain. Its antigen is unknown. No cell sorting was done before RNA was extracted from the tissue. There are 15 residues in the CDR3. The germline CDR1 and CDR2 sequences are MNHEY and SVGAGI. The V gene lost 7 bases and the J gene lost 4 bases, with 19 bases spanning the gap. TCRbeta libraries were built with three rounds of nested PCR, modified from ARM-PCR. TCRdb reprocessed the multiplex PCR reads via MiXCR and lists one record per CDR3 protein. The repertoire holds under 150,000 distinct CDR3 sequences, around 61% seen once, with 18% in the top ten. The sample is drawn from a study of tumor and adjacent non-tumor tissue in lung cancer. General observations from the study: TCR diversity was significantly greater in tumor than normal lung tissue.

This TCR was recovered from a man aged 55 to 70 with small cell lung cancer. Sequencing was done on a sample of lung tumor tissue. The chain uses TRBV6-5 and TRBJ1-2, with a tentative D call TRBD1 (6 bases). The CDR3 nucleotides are TGTGCCAGCATATCCGGGGGGGCTCTAGGCTATGGCTACACCTTC. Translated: CASISGGALGYGYTF.